A single sample is the source of the 11 T cell receptor beta chains below, sequenced in a study of low-dose radiotherapy and immunotherapy resistance in tumors. The time point was: after trial treatment. Treatment in this sample: LDRT plus nivolumab, ipilimumab, low-dose cyclophosphamide and aspirin (RACIN trial). With a constant-region primer and a V-primer adapter, TCRs were subjected to 20 PCR cycles of amplification. Each CDR3 protein is one row after TCRdb ran MiXCR on the reads. The sample carries 40,000 to 65,000 distinct CDR3 sequences, around 35% recorded once. The material was PBMCs, obtained after low-dose radiotherapy plus immunotherapy. All receptors come from a male donor with rectosigmoid adenocarcinoma.

This clonotype was seen repeatedly, ten times or more. The V and J genes are TRBV3-1 and TRBJ2-1; D is perhaps TRBD2 (5 bases). The CDR3 contains 12 residues. V lost 2 bases and J lost 10, with 9 bases in between. Germline values: CDR1 LGHDT, CDR2 YNNKEL (reference sequence). The CDR3 coding sequence is TGTGCCAGCAGCCAAACTAGAGACGAGCAGTTCTTC. Encoded protein: CASSQTRDEQFF.

Regarding this clonotype: A far larger clone lies a single base away; this is likely a read error. The gene calls are TRBV7-8 and TRBJ2-1; TRBD1 matches at 9 bases. This CDR3 is 16 amino acids long. J was trimmed by 13 bases and V by 5 bases; bases with no gene match: 18. CDR1 and CDR2 (germline): SGHVS, FQNEAQ. The CDR3 spells CASSTRTGVYQETQFF. In nucleotides, the CDR3 is TGTGCCAGCAGCACCCGGACAGGGGTTTACCAAGAGACCCAGTTCTTC.

This clonotype was counted many times. The V gene is TRBV6-2 or TRBV6-3, the J gene TRBJ2-7, with 7 bases fitting TRBD2. CDR1 is MNHEY and CDR2 is SVGEGT in the germline V gene. The CDR3 sequence is 12 residues long. V trimming: 6 bases; J trimming: 4 bases; junction bases outside the gene matches: 3. In DNA form, the CDR3 reads TGTGCCAGCAGGGGGGGGGGTTACGAGCAGTACTTC. This encodes CASRGGGYEQYF.

The chain combines TRBV6-2 or TRBV6-3 with TRBJ1-5; perhaps TRBD1 as D (5 bases). With 4 bases removed from V and 3 bases from J, the gap between germline ends came to 10 bases. Germline lookup yields CDR1 MNHEY and CDR2 SVGEGT. The CDR3 contains 14 residues. The CDR3 DNA reads TGTGCCAGCAGTTTTGGGGACTACAATCAGCCCCAGCATTTT. Protein: CASSFGDYNQPQHF.

This clonotype was counted at least ten times. The V and J genes are TRBV19 and TRBJ1-1, with D perhaps TRBD1 (5 bases). Germline V CDR1 and CDR2: LNHDA, SQIVND (reference sequence). There are 14 residues in the CDR3. The ends were cut back, 4 bases at V and 5 bases at J, with 14 bases in the middle. CDR3: CASSTLGGWTEAFF. The CDR3 coding sequence is TGTGCCAGTAGTACGTTGGGGGGATGGACTGAAGCTTTCTTT.

This clonotype was observed a handful of times. The CDR3 loop reads CASSSTFGDYGYTF. The CDR3, as DNA: TGTGCCAGTAGTTCGACCTTTGGGGACTATGGCTACACCTTC. This chain joins TRBV19 and TRBJ1-2; no reliable D call. Germline loops: CDR1 LNHDA, CDR2 SQIVND (reference sequence). This CDR3 has 14 amino acids. The V end lost 5 bases, the J end lost 3 bases, and 13 bases lay between the germline ends. Using reference TRBV19 and TRBJ1-2 for the parts outside the CDR3, the full variable domain is DGGITQSPKYLFRKEGQNVTLSCEQNLNHDAMYWYRQDPGQGLRLIYYSQIVNDFQKGDIAEGYSVSREKKESFPLTVTSAQKNPTAFYLCASSSTFGDYGYTFGSGTRLTVV.

This clonotype occurred many times. CDR3 amino acids: CASSESGQQETQYF. CDR3 nucleotide sequence: TGTGCCAGCAGTGAATCCGGGCAACAAGAGACCCAGTACTTC. The J gene is TRBJ2-5, the V gene TRBV2; D unresolved. Per germline, CDR1 SNHLY and CDR2 FYNNEI. V lost 2 bases to trimming and J lost 2 bases, with 9 bases between them. The CDR3 is 14 amino acids. Complete variable domain (other parts from reference TRBV2 and TRBJ2-5): EPEVTQTPSHQVTQMGQEVILRCVPISNHLYFYWYRQILGQKVEFLVSFYNNEISEKSEIFDDQFSVERPDGSNFTLKIRSTKLEDSAMYFCASSESGQQETQYFGPGTRLLVL.

This clonotype was seen many times. The gene calls are TRBV12-3 or TRBV12-4 and TRBJ1-2; D uncertain. V lost 2 bases to trimming and J lost 3 bases, with 7 bases between them. The CDR3 extends over 13 amino acids. The CDR3 coding sequence is TGTGCCAGCAGTTTACGGGGAGACTATGGCTACACCTTC. Protein product: CASSLRGDYGYTF.

This clonotype was observed many times. This rearrangement joins TRBV11-2 to TRBJ2-5, with 7 nucleotides matching TRBD1. Unmatched junction bases numbered 9, after V lost 3 bases and J lost 5 bases. CDR3 length equals 15 residues. Germline V CDR1 and CDR2: SGHAT, FQNNGV. The CDR3, as DNA: TGTGCCAGCAGCTTTGGGCGAGGGGGCCTGGAGACCCAGTACTTC. Translation: CASSFGRGGLETQYF.

Ten or more counts support this clonotype. The J gene is TRBJ2-1, the V gene TRBV6-2 or TRBV6-3; 12 bases line up with TRBD1. Trimming at V came to 6 bases and at J to 7 bases, leaving 7 bases not matched to a gene. The germline CDR1 and CDR2 sequences are MNHEY and SVGEGT. This CDR3 is 15 amino acids long. The CDR3 region is CASRLGTGGKNEQFF. The CDR3 DNA reads as TGTGCCAGCAGGCTAGGGACAGGGGGCAAAAATGAGCAGTTCTTC.

This clonotype was recorded a few times. Here the CDR3 reads CASSVDGSNQPQHF. In DNA form, the CDR3 reads TGTGCCAGCAGCGTAGATGGGAGCAATCAGCCCCAGCATTTT. This chain uses TRBV9 with TRBJ1-5, with no clear D. V shed 0 bases and J shed 1 base, with 5 bases lying between them. In germline, CDR1 is SGDLS, CDR2 YYNGEE. This CDR3 is 14 amino acids long.